Included here is one TCR beta chain sequence, with context. As yet, its antigen is unknown. CD8 cells classed as naive were CD45RO-negative and positively selected for CCR7, excluding terminally differentiated effector memory CD45RA+ cells. Study donors comprised healthy, HIV-negative adults devoid of recent acute infection or vaccination. The sample originates from a study of shared clonotypes between healthy human individuals. Study-wide background: The composition of the donors was a couple of women and a few men aged 18 to 49. Study-wide results and limits: Expectations were that clonotype sharing among donors would be affected by sequencing depth. Estimated richness was generally greater in naive than memory subsets.

The CDR3 has 15 residues. The trim removed 3 bases at V and 6 bases at J, leaving 8 bases unmatched. Germline V gives CDR1 SEHNR, CDR2 FQNEAQ (reference sequence). TCRdb keeps only in-frame clones here, not all; method: immunoSEQ multiplex PCR. The table lists some 580,000 clones, 98% of them singletons. The clonotype was recovered from a man between 25 and 39 years old in good health. The chain has TRBV7-9 and TRBJ1-2, with 9 bases fitting TRBD1. Sample: naive CD8+ T cells sorted from blood. CDR3 in DNA: TGTGCCAGCAGCTTGGGGACAGGGTACTCGGATGGCTACACCTTC. Translated, it gives CASSLGTGYSDGYTF.